This TCR beta chain was obtained from a study of Graves' ophthalmopathy and Graves' hyperthyroidism. Looking at the study overall: Blood was drawn at initial diagnosis, before any treatment. Study outcomes and limitations: Most clonotypes expanded in thyroid above 0.001 frequency were present in blood too.

This clonotype was seen ten or more times. What it binds is not known. Trimming took 8 bases from V and 6 from J, leaving 23 bases between them. Germline assignment: CDR1 MDHEN and CDR2 SYDVKM. The CDR3 covers 15 residues. The sequenced template was RNA, covering the TCR beta CDR3 region. The first round was an RT-PCR with HTBI primers, and the second round was a multiplex PCR. TCRdb re-called the multiplex PCR reads through MiXCR, storing one row per CDR3 protein. The sample records 200,000 to 250,000 distinct CDR3 sequences, around 30% being singletons. The clonotype comes from a man aged 50 or older with Graves' ophthalmopathy. This chain links TRBV28 with TRBJ2-7; D remains ambiguous. Specimen: peripheral blood. CDR3 sequence: CASGSTETVFGEQYF. The CDR3 nucleotides are TGTGCCAGCGGGTCGACCGAAACAGTGTTCGGCGAGCAGTACTTC.